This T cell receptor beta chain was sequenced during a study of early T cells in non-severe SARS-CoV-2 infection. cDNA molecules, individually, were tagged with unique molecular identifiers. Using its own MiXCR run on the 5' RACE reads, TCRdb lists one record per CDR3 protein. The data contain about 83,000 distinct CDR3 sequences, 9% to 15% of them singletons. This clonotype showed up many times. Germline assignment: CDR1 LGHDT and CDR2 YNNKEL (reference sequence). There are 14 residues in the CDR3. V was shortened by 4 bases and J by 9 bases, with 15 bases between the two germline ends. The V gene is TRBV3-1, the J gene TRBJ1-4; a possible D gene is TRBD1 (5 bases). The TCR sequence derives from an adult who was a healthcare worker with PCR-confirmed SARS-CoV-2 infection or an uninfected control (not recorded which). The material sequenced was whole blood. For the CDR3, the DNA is TGTGCCAGCAGCCTCCGGGACGAGAGAAAAAAACTGTTTTTT. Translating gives CASSLRDERKKLFF.